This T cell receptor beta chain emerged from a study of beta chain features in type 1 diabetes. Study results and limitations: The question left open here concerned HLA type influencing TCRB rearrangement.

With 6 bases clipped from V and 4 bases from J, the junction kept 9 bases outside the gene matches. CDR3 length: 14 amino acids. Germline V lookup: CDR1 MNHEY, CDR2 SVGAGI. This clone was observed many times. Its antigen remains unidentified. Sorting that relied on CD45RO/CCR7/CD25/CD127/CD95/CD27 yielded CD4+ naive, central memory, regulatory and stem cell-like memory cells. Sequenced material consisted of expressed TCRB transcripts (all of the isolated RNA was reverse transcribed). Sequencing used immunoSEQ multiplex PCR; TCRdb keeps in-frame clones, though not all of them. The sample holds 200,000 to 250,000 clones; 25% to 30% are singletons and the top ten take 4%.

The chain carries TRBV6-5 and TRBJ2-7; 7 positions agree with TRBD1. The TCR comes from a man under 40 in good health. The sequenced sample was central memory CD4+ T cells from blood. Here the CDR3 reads CASSPTGQPYEQYF. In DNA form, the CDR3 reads TGTGCCAGCAGCCCGACAGGGCAACCTTACGAGCAGTACTTC.